Presented here are 12 T cell receptor beta chains from one specimen sequenced in a study of T cells after posttransplantation cyclophosphamide. The protocol was immunoSEQ multiplex PCR, while the TCRdb copy is restricted to in-frame clones and leaves out a portion. The table lists under 10,000 clones, approximately 78% of them singletons. Treatment was busulfan-fludarabine conditioning, a marrow graft, and cyclophosphamide on days +3 and +4. The sequencing used PBMCs, collected 1,800 to 2,000 days after a stem cell transplant with posttransplant cyclophosphamide. The receptor source for this set is a female patient in her forties who received an allogeneic stem cell transplant from a related donor, was CMV-positive, and had no GVHD. Some of these T cells may belong to the graft donor.

This clone was detected once. The chain recombines TRBV5-4 with TRBJ2-3, with 13 positions matching TRBD2. The CDR3 loop spans 15 amino acids. V gave up 2 bases and J gave up 8 bases; unmatched junction bases: 5. The germline V gene encodes CDR1 SGHNT and CDR2 YYREEE (reference sequence). Written as DNA, the CDR3 is TGTGCCAGCAGCTTACTAGCGGGGGGGCCCGGTACGCAGTATTTT. It translates to CASSLLAGGPGTQYF.

This sequence joins TRBV29-1 and TRBJ1-2; no clear D. The germline gives CDR1 SQVTM, CDR2 ANQGSEA. The CDR3 has 10 residues. The germline V and J ends were trimmed by 8 bases and 8 bases, with 12 bases remaining between them. The CDR3 spells CSPMREGYTF. DNA of the CDR3: TGCAGCCCCATGAGGGAAGGCTACACCTTC.

The chain combines TRBV7-9 with TRBJ1-2, with a possible D match to TRBD1 (6 bases). CDR1 and CDR2 (germline): SEHNR, FQNEAQ (reference sequence). Deletions cut 3 bases from V and 1 base from J, with 12 bases between. The length of the CDR3 is 15 residues. CDR3 in DNA: TGTGCCAGCAGCTTCGACAGGACCTTTAACTATGGCTACACCTTC. It codes for CASSFDRTFNYGYTF.

The CDR3 nucleotides read TGTGCCAGCAGCTTAGACTCGGGTGAGCAGTACTTC. Translation: CASSLDSGEQYF. The chain combines TRBV7-3 with TRBJ2-7, with D unclear. V was trimmed by 2 bases and J by 7 bases, leaving 9 bases between them. CDR1 is SGHTA and CDR2 is FQGTGA in the germline V gene. CDR3 length: 12 amino acids.

The chain carries TRBV6-5 and TRBJ1-5; D is perhaps TRBD1 (6 bases). With 10 bases removed from V and 6 bases from J, the gap between germline ends came to 16 bases. The CDR3 is 13 residues long. The germline V gene encodes CDR1 MNHEY and CDR2 SVGAGI. CDR3 in DNA: TGTGCCACCGGGGCAGGGGCGCGTCAGCCCCAGCATTTT. Its protein is CATGAGARQPQHF.

The genes are TRBV5-4 and TRBJ2-1, with 8 bases aligning to TRBD2. CDR3 size: 15 residues. In germline, CDR1 is SGHNT, CDR2 YYREEE (reference sequence). The J segment lost 9 bases and the V segment lost 1 base, leaving 9 bases of the junction unmatched. The CDR3 DNA reads TGTGCCAGCAGCTTGAGGCGGGGGGCCGGAGGTGAGCAGTTCTTC. Translating gives CASSLRRGAGGEQFF.

This clone was seen once. The chain joins TRBV7-2 to TRBJ2-2; perhaps TRBD2 as D (6 bases). CDR1 is SGHTA, CDR2 FQGNSA, per germline. The CDR3 runs 13 residues. V was trimmed by 5 bases and J by 4 bases, leaving 8 bases between them. CDR3 amino acids: CASSPGGTGELFF. DNA of the CDR3: TGTGCCAGCAGCCCCGGGGGCACCGGGGAGCTGTTTTTT.

CDR3 bases: TGTGCCAGCAGCAAAGGGATAGCGGGGGTGACTGCAGATACGCAGTATTTT. Amino acids: CASSKGIAGVTADTQYF. This chain joins TRBV21-1 and TRBJ2-3; the D call of TRBD2 is as the table states it, not checked on the DNA. TRBV21-1 is a listed pseudogene. The CDR3 contains 17 residues.

This clone appeared a single time. The rearrangement uses TRBV5-1 and TRBJ2-2; 14 bases line up with TRBD2. CDR1 and CDR2 from the germline V gene are SGHRS and YFSETQ. Trimming at V came to 3 bases and at J to 1 base, leaving 5 bases not matched to a gene. The CDR3 is 18 residues long. The CDR3 is CASSSGTSGGQNTGELFF. The DNA for the CDR3 is TGCGCCAGCAGCTCAGGGACTAGCGGGGGCCAGAACACCGGGGAGCTGTTTTTT.

The chain recombines TRBV4-1 with TRBJ2-3; 9 bases map to TRBD2. The germline CDR1 and CDR2 sequences are MGHRA and YSYEKL. The CDR3 runs to 16 residues. Trimming removed 0 bases from V and 8 bases from J; junction bases left unmatched: 9. CDR3 residues: CASSQELAGVLGTQYF. The CDR3, as DNA: TGCGCCAGCAGCCAAGAGTTAGCGGGGGTGTTGGGTACGCAGTATTTT.

This clone was seen a handful of times. The V gene is TRBV7-3, the J gene TRBJ1-1; weak D call: TRBD1 (6 bases). V was pared by 4 bases and J by 1 base, with 7 bases between. This CDR3 is built from 13 residues. Germline V gives CDR1 SGHTA, CDR2 FQGTGA. The CDR3 reads CASSSTGNTEAFF. The DNA of the CDR3 is TGTGCCAGCAGCTCGACAGGGAACACTGAAGCTTTCTTT.

The chain combines TRBV6-5 with TRBJ2-3, with 9 bases matching TRBD2. Germline assignment: CDR1 MNHEY and CDR2 SVGAGI. The CDR3 is made up of 14 amino acids. J gave up 4 bases and V 8 bases, and 7 bases lay outside the gene matches. Here the CDR3 DNA reads TGTGCCAGCTCGCCGGGACTAGCCTCAGATACGCAGTATTTT. It translates to CASSPGLASDTQYF.